Listed here are 14 T cell receptor beta chains from one sample, sequenced in a study of T cells in severe cutaneous drug reactions. Libraries were made by iRepertoire multiplex PCR with TCR subtype-specific primers for bulk and single-cell sequencing. TCRdb re-called the multiplex PCR reads and shows each CDR3 protein once, DNA omitted. The sample includes 9,000 to 13,000 distinct CDR3 sequences. The patients sequenced had a carbamazepine-induced Stevens-Johnson syndrome or toxic epidermal necrolysis reaction. The material sequenced was cells from a skin blister. These TCRs come from a human donor with Stevens-Johnson syndrome, a severe cutaneous drug reaction.

V gene TRBV20-1 combines with J gene TRBJ2-5; TCRdb proposes TRBD2, but this gene call is untestable without DNA. The CDR3 spans 16 residues. The germline V gene has CDR1 DFQATT and CDR2 SNEGSKA (reference sequence). CDR3 sequence: CSARDPLSGSQETQYF.

V usage is TRBV20-1 and J usage is TRBJ2-3; the TRBD2 assignment by TCRdb is unverifiable without DNA. Germline-derived CDR1 and CDR2 are DFQATT and SNEGSKA (reference sequence). This CDR3 is built from 16 residues. CDR3: CSASYPLAGATDTQYF.

The J gene is TRBJ2-5, the V gene TRBV20-1; with no DNA, the TCRdb D assignment of TRBD2 cannot be verified. CDR1 is DFQATT, CDR2 SNEGSKA, per germline (reference sequence). The CDR3 spans 16 residues. The CDR3 protein is CSARAGVAGFQETQYF.

V usage is TRBV29-1 and J usage is TRBJ2-2; TCRdb's assignment of TRBD1 cannot be checked, as there is no DNA. The CDR3 is 19 amino acids. Germline V lookup: CDR1 SQVTM, CDR2 ANQGSEA. CDR3 protein: CSVLGILDSRGSNTGELFF.

The chain uses TRBV20-1 and TRBJ2-7; TCRdb selects TRBD1, and the lack of DNA leaves this call unchecked. Looked up from germline, CDR1 is DFQATT and CDR2 is SNEGSKA (reference sequence). CDR3 size: 13 residues. This chain's CDR3 is CSAHQDSYYEQYF.

The rearrangement uses TRBV12-3 or TRBV12-4 and TRBJ2-7; absent DNA, TCRdb's TRBD1 call cannot be checked. The CDR3 consists of 15 residues. CDR3 sequence: CASSDGTGDSYEQYF.

This clonotype is deemed medium-sized by its frequency. The rearrangement joins TRBV27 to TRBJ2-7; no DNA is available, so the TRBD1 call from TCRdb remains unchecked. Germline V gives CDR1 MNHEY, CDR2 SMNVEV (reference sequence). The CDR3 extends over 13 amino acids. The CDR3 protein is CASSPWDRGEQYF.

The chain is built from TRBV29-1 and TRBJ2-3. The CDR3 is made up of 13 amino acids. Germline V lookup: CDR1 SQVTM, CDR2 ANQGSEA. The CDR3 reads CSVQPLAADTQYF.

The CDR3 is CSVEFSSGNYEQFF. The rearrangement joins TRBV29-1 to TRBJ2-1; checking the TCRdb D call of TRBD2 is not possible without DNA. This CDR3 comprises 14 residues. Germline CDR1 reads SQVTM; CDR2 reads ANQGSEA.

The J gene is TRBJ2-1, the V gene TRBV29-1; TCRdb picks TRBD2, but there is no DNA to check that call. Germline V gene data show CDR1 as SQVTM and CDR2 as ANQGSEA. The CDR3 covers 16 residues. The CDR3 sequence: CSVEDPKAGGPYEQFF.

The CDR3 region is CSTRQVREQFF. J is TRBJ2-1 and V is TRBV29-1; TCRdb proposes TRBD1, but this gene call is untestable without DNA. The CDR3 spans 11 residues. The germline gives CDR1 SQVTM, CDR2 ANQGSEA.

The rearrangement links TRBV20-1 to TRBJ2-5; TCRdb returns TRBD1, unconfirmable since there is no DNA. This CDR3 contains 12 residues. The germline CDR1 and CDR2 sequences are DFQATT and SNEGSKA (reference sequence). The CDR3 sequence is CSANGQGETQYF.

This chain joins TRBV29-1 and TRBJ2-1; as DNA is missing, the TRBD2 call by TCRdb cannot be tested. CDR1 is SQVTM and CDR2 is ANQGSEA in the germline V gene. The length of the CDR3 is 15 residues. This CDR3 reads CSVDRGAGGLNEQFF.

The V and J genes are TRBV29-1 and TRBJ2-1; the TRBD2 assignment by TCRdb is unverifiable without DNA. This CDR3 spans 14 amino acids. The germline V gene encodes CDR1 SQVTM and CDR2 ANQGSEA. CDR3 sequence: CSVKGWSGNNEQFF.